The source of this T cell receptor beta chain is a study of T cells in Graves' hyperthyroidism and ophthalmopathy. Whole-study findings and limits: Median prediction lead before ophthalmopathy onset was 5.5 to 7 months with the model. Most thyroid clonotypes that were expanded above 0.001 also turned up in blood.

Germline V lookup: CDR1 SGHVS, CDR2 FQNEAQ. The CDR3 is 18 residues long. Regarding this clonotype: Its target is not known. A clone one base away is much larger, so this may be a read error.

What was amplified from RNA transcripts were TCR beta CDR3 regions. A set of HTBI primers served as the primers for a first-round RT-PCR of the TCR CDR3. MiXCR, run by TCRdb on the multiplex PCR reads, gives a single entry per CDR3 protein. Among a few hundred thousand distinct CDR3 sequences, roughly 46% were seen once, and the ten largest hold about 8.3%. Each patient was aged 18 to 65 and had newly diagnosed hyperthyroidism of under 2 months' duration. Diagnostic decisions used clinical symptoms, serum thyroxine and TRAb, thyroid ultrasound and orbital computed tomography. The sequence was collected from a woman aged 18-29 years with Graves' hyperthyroidism. The specimen was peripheral blood or thyroid tissue (not recorded which). The rearrangement joins TRBV7-8 to TRBJ2-2; either TRBD1 or TRBD2 may supply D (6 bases each). The CDR3 DNA is TGTGCCGGCAGCCGCGGGCTAGGGCTAGAAGGGGGAGGCGGGGAGCTGTTTTTT. It specifies CAGSRGLGLEGGGGELFF.